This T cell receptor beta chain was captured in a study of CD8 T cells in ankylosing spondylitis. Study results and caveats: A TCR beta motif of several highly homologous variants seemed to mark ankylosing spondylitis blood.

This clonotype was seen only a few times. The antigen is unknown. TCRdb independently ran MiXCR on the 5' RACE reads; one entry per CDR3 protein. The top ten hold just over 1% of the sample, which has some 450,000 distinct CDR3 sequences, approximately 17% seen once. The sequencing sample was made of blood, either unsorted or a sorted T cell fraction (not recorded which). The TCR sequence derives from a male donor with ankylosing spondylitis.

CDR3 residues: CSASDPVSVGGWDQPQHF. The CDR3 coding sequence is TGCAGTGCTAGCGACCCTGTCTCCGTGGGGGGCTGGGATCAGCCCCAGCATTTT. V usage is TRBV20-1 and J usage is TRBJ1-5; TRBD1 is a possible D gene (6 bases). Germline assignment: CDR1 DFQATT and CDR2 SNEGSKA (reference sequence). With 3 bases removed from V and 5 bases from J, the gap between germline ends came to 26 bases. The CDR3 totals 18 residues.